This TCR beta chain was recorded in a study of OX40 agonist ivuxolimab in advanced cancers. Turning to the overall study: Ivuxolimab was an agonistic, fully human IgG2 monoclonal antibody directed against OX40 (CD134), a costimulatory receptor. Prior anti-PD-1, anti-PD-L1 or anti-CTLA-4 therapy was permitted, and 35% to 40% of dose-escalation patients had received checkpoint inhibitors. The purpose of peripheral TCRbeta sequencing was to test whether ivuxolimab changed TCR sequence diversity and led to clonal T-cell expansion. Partial responses were achieved by three dose-escalation patients, of whom one had hepatocellular carcinoma and two had cutaneous melanoma. Among the 52 dose-escalation patients, around 19 had hepatocellular carcinoma, roughly 15 melanoma, 9 renal cell carcinoma and 9 head and neck cancer. The monotherapy dose-escalation portion (N = 52 patients) of the phase I ivuxolimab trial is reported in the paper. In the dose-escalation cohort, roughly four fifths of patients were male, and the mean age was approximately 60 years, with a range of about 23 to 90. Intravenous ivuxolimab was administered to patients every 2 weeks at six dose levels: 0.01, 0.1, 0.3, 1.5, 3 and 10 mg/kg.

Patients with a history of autoimmune disease or receiving systemic immunosuppression were excluded from the trial. Peripheral blood for TCR sequencing was collected from all dose cohorts at baseline, on cycle 4 day 1, and on cycle 7 day 1. Samples came from an open-label, multicenter, first-in-human phase I dose-escalation trial of ivuxolimab. Adults with locally advanced or metastatic melanoma, renal cell, hepatocellular, or head and neck squamous cell carcinoma were enrolled in the trial. Before TCR sequencing, CD4+ and CD8+ T cells were separately sorted from peripheral blood. Notes on this clone: Its cognate antigen has yet to be identified. There are no base qualities to consult, and no much larger clone falls within one base.

What the authors observed across the whole study: Low levels of normalized T-cell clonal expansion were also seen in some patients who did not respond. The antigen specificity of the clonally expanded peripheral T cells was not determined. Partial responders in the 0.1-3.0 mg/kg groups had among the lowest normalized peripheral clonal expansion, especially among CD8+ T cells. At doses from 0.1 to 3.0 mg/kg, clonal expansion was seen in both CD4+ and CD8+ blood T cells between baseline and week 6. After ivuxolimab, expanded clones were on average more numerous among CD8+ T cells than among CD4+ T cells.

To sequence the TCRbeta CDR3 region, genomic DNA was isolated from the sorted cells. TCRbeta CDR3 regions were sequenced using the immunoSEQ Assay. TCRdb retrieved this table from immuneACCESS and kept in-frame rearrangements only. Not all clones are present; in checked studies, unresolved V genes account for under half, and no reason is known for the remainder. In all, the sample holds 75,000 to 100,000 clones, and roughly 91% of those were seen once. The ten largest clones add up to 0.71% of the sample. From the cysteine through the phenylalanine, the CDR3 covers 14 amino acids. Only CDR3 DNA remains: 42 bases, in frame from the first base. Here V drops 7 bases and J drops 5 bases, and the junction holds 10 bases not matched to any gene. Via the germline V gene, CDR1 is SGHTA and CDR2 FQGNSA.

This material consisted of CD4+ or CD8+ T cells sorted from blood, taken in a trial of the OX40 agonist ivuxolimab. The sequence was obtained from an adult with an advanced solid tumor such as melanoma, head and neck, liver or kidney cancer. The V and J segments used are TRBV7-2 and TRBJ1-2; 7 bases in between match TRBD1. The bases are TGTGCCAGCATCCAAGCGGGACAGCCATATGGCTACACCTTC. Its protein is CASIQAGQPYGYTF.